This T cell receptor beta chain was recovered during a study of shared clonotypes between healthy human individuals. The wider study: Each donor had three CD4 naive, three CD4 memory, two CD8 naive and one CD8 memory plate. General observations from the study: Only blood was sampled, and tissue TCR repertoires likely differ from blood ones. Several donors held approximately 5% of naive CD4 clonotypes in common.

With regard to this clone: The antigen is unknown. Other DNA sequences within the sample encode an identical CDR3.

Germline V gene data show CDR1 as SGHRS and CDR2 as YFSETQ. The V gene lost 2 bases and the J gene lost 2 bases, with 8 bases spanning the gap. The CDR3 runs to 14 residues. Clones were sequenced by immunoSEQ multiplex PCR, and TCRdb holds only the in-frame ones, with some missing. Here the sample spans 1.6 million or so clones, over 95% being singletons. The donor cohort consisted entirely of Caucasian adults residing in Nashville, Tennessee. This chain connects TRBV5-1 to TRBJ1-5; maybe TRBD1 (5 bases). Sequencing input: naive CD4+ T cells sorted from blood. As for subset: CD45RA+ positively selected. The receptor was derived from a man aged 25 to 40 in good health. CDR3 bases: TGCGCCAGCAGCTTTGGGACGGGCAATCAGCCCCAGCATTTT. Translation gives CASSFGTGNQPQHF.